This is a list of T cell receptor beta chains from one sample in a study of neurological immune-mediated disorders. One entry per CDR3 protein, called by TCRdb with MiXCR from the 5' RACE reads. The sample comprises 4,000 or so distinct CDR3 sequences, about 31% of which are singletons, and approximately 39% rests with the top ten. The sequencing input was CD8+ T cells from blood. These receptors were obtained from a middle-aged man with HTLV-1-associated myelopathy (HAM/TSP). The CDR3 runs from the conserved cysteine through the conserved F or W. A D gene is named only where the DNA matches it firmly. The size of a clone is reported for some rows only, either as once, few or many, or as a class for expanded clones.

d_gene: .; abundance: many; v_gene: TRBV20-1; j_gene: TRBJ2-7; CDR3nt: TGCAGTGCTACCGGCCAGACAGGTTCCTACGAGCAGTACTTC; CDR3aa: CSATGQTGSYEQYF
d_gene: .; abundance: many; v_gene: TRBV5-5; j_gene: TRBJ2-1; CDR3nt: TGTGCCAGCAGCTTTGGATCCTACAATGAGCAGTTCTTC; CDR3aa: CASSFGSYNEQFF
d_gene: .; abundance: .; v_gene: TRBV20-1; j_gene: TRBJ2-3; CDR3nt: TGCAGTGCAAGAGGGCGGGCACTTTCCTACGAGAAGTATTTT; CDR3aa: CSARGRALSYEKYF
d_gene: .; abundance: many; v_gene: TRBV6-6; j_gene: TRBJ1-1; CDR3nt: TGTGCCAGCAGTTACTCGATGCGGTTTGAAGCTTTCTTT; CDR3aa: CASSYSMRFEAFF
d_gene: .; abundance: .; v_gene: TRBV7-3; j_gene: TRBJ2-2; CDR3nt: .; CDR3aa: CASSFYICSARDSGDSAREELFF
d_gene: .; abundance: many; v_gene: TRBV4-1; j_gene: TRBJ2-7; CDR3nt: TGCGCCAGCAGCCAAGAACTAGCCGGGGGCTACGAGCAGTACTTC; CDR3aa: CASSQELAGGYEQYF
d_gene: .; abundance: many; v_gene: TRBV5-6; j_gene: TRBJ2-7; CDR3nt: TGTGCCAGCAGCTTAACGGGTAACGCGCAGTACTTC; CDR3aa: CASSLTGNAQYF
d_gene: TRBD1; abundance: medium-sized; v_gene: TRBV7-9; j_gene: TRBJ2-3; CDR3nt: TGTGCCAGCAGACAGGACAGGGGAGATACGCAGTATTTT; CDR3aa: CASRQDRGDTQYF
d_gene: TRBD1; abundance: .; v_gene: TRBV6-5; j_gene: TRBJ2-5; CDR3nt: TGTGCCAGCAGTTACCCGGGACAGGGGTTGGAGACCCAGTACTTC; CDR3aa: CASSYPGQGLETQYF
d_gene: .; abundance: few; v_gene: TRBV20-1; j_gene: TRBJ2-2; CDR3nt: TGCACCATGACTAGTGCGAACACCGGGGAGCTGTTTTTT; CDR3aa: CTMTSANTGELFF
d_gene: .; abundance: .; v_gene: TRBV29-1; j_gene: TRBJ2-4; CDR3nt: TGCAGCGTTGTGGGGGGCGACGGCAAAAACATTCAGTACTTC; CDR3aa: CSVVGGDGKNIQYF
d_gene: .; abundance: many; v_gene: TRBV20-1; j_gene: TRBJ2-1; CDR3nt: TGCAGTGCTGGAAGGGACGGACAGCCCCCTAAGTACAATGAGCAGTTCTTC; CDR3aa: CSAGRDGQPPKYNEQFF
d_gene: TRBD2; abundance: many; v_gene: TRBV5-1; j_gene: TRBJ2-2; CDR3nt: TGCGCCAGCAGCTCCGGGACTAGCTCGTTAGGGGAGCTGTTTTTT; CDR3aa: CASSSGTSSLGELFF
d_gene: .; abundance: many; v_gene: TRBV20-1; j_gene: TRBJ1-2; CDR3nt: TGCAGTGCTAGAGCCGGGACACTGGGCTATGGCTACACCTTC; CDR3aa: CSARAGTLGYGYTF
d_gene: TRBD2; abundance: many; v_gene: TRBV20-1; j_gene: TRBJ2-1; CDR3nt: TGCAGTGCCAGACCGGGACTAGCCGTCAATGAGCAGTTCTTC; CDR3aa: CSARPGLAVNEQFF
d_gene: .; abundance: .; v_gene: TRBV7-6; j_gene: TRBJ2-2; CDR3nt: TGTGCCAGCAGCTTAGGCGTAGGGGCTGGCTACACCGGGGAGCTGTTTTTT; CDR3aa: CASSLGVGAGYTGELFF
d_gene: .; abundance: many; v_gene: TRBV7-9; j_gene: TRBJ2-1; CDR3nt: TGTGCCAGCAGCTCCCCAACCCGACTAGGAAATGAGCAGTTCTTC; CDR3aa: CASSSPTRLGNEQFF
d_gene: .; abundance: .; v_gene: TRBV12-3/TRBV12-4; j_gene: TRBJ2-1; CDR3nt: TGTGCCAGCAGCCCCCTCTGGAATGAGCAGTTCTTC; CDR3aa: CASSPLWNEQFF
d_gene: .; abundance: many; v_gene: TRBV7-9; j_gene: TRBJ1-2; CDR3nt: TGTGCCAGCAGGGAAAACAGGGCTAACTATGGCTACACCTTC; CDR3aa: CASRENRANYGYTF
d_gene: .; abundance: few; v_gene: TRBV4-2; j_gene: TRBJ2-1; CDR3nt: TGTGCCAGCAGCCAAGGAACTAACAATGAGCAGTTCTTC; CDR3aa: CASSQGTNNEQFF
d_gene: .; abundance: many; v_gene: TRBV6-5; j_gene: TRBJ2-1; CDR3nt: TGTGCCAGCAGTTACTCTATCTGGGGTGAGCAGTTCTTC; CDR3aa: CASSYSIWGEQFF
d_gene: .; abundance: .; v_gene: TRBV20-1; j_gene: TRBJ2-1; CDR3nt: TGCAGTGTGTACGGAGTCTACAATGAGCAGTTCTTC; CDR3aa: CSVYGVYNEQFF
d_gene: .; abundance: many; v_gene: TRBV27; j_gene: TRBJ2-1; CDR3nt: TGTGCCAGCAGTTTTCAGGGACGACGAAACAATGAGCAGTTCTTC; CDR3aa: CASSFQGRRNNEQFF
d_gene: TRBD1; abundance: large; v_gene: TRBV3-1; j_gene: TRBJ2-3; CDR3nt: TGTGCCAGCAGCGGACAGGGAACAGATACGCAGTATTTT; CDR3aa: CASSGQGTDTQYF
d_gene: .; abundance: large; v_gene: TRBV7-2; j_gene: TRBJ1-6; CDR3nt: TGTGCCAGCAGCCCAACGGGGCATAATTCACCCCTCCACTTT; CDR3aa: CASSPTGHNSPLHF
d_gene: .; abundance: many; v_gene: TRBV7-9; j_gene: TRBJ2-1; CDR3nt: TGTGCCAGCAGCCCCGCCAGGGGACAAAATGAGCAGTTCTTC; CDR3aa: CASSPARGQNEQFF
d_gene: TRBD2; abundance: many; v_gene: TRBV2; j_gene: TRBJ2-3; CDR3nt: TGTGCCAGCAGTCAGATAGCGGGAGGGAACACAGATACGCAGTATTTT; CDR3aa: CASSQIAGGNTDTQYF
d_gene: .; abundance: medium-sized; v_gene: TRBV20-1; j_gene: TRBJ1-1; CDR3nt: TGCAGTGCTAGAGAAACAGGCCTTGAAGCTTTCTTT; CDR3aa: CSARETGLEAFF
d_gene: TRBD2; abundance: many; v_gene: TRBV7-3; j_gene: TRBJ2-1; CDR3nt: TGTGCCAGCAGCGAAACGGGACTAGCGGCCTACAATGAGCAGTTCTTC; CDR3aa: CASSETGLAAYNEQFF
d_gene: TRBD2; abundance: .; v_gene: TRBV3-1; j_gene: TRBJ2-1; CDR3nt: TGTGCCAGCATGCCGGGACTAGCCCTCAGCTCCTACAATGAGCAGTTCTTC; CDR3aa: CASMPGLALSSYNEQFF
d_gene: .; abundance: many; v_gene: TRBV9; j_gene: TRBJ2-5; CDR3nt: TGTGCCAGCAGCCCCCGGTACCAAGAGACCCAGTACTTC; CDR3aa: CASSPRYQETQYF
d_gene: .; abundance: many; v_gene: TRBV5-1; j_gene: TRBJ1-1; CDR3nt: TGCGCCAGCATGAGGGGGACTGAAGCTTTCTTT; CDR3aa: CASMRGTEAFF
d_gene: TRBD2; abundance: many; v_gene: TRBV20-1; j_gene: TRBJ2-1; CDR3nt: TGCAGTGCTGGCCTCGGGGGGGCGGCCAATGAGCAGTTCTTC; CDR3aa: CSAGLGGAANEQFF
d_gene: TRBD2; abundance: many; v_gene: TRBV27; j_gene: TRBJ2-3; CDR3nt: TGTGCCAGCGGCACTAGCGGGAGTCTCACAGATACGCAGTATTTT; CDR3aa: CASGTSGSLTDTQYF
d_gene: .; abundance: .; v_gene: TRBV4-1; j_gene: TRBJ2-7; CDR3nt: TGCGCCAGCAGCCAAGAGGGGGCACCTTTTACCTACGAGCAGTACTTC; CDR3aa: CASSQEGAPFTYEQYF
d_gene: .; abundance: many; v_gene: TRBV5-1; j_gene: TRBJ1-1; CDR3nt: TGCGCCAGCAGCTTGGAACAGGGGAACACTGAAGCTTTCTTT; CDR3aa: CASSLEQGNTEAFF
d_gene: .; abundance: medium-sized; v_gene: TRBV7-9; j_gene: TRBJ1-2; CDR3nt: TGTGCCAGCATCCCCGATCGGGCAGATGGCTACACCTTC; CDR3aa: CASIPDRADGYTF